Described below is a single T cell receptor (beta chain) sequence and its context. What it binds is unknown. This CDR3 region has 14 residues. The germline CDR1 and CDR2 sequences are MGHDK and SYGVNS. Trimming cost V 7 bases and J 4 bases, with 16 bases left between them. The entry originates in a study of cytomegalovirus exposure and HLA in healthy donors. Regarding the study as a whole: The authors reported that TCR beta sequences could predict HLA-A and HLA-B alleles. These predictions were accurate for most subjects in the first cohort. Rarity characterized most TCR sequences, yet some public TCRs appeared in many donors.

When sampled, the donors appeared nominally healthy, though they likely had unrecorded immune exposures. With 60 Vbeta and 13 Jbeta primers, the PCR was carried out. Only in-frame clones appear in the TCRdb table, and some are missing; sequencing was by immunoSEQ multiplex PCR. The sample shows approximately 120,000 clones, about 78% of them seen only once. The chain joins TRBV25-1 to TRBJ1-1; tentative D call: TRBD1 (6 bases). The sample consisted of PBMCs. The sequence was collected from a woman in her thirties or forties in good health and CMV-seropositive. CDR3: CASTPKGGSTEAFF. CDR3 in DNA: TGTGCCAGCACTCCTAAGGGGGGGAGCACTGAAGCTTTCTTT.